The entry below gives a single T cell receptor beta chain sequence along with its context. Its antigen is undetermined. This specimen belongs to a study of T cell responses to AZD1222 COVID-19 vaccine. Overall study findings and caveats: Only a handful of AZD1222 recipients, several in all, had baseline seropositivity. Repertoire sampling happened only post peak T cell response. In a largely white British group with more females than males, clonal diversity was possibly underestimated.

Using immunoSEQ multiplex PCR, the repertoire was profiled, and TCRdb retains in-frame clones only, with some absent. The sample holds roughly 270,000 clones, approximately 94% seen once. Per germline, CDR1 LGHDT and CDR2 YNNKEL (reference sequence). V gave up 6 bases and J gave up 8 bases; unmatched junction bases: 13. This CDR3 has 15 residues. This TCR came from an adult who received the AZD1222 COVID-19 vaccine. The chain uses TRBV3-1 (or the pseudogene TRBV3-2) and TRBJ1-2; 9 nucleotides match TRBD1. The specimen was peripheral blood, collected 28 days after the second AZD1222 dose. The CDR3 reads CASRSLRTGEKGYTF. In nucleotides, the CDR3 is TGTGCCAGCAGATCCCTGCGGACAGGGGAGAAGGGCTACACCTTC.